Presented here are 18 T cell receptor beta chains from one specimen sequenced in a study of blood T cell repertoires in COVID-19. Using immunoSEQ multiplex PCR, the repertoire was profiled, and TCRdb retains in-frame clones only, with some absent. The sample contains under 150,000 clones, 80% to 85% of which appear only once. The sample comprised peripheral blood. Source of these receptors: a woman aged 60-70 years with active or convalescent COVID-19.

The chain uses TRBV5-8 and TRBJ1-5, with D hard to call. CDR1 and CDR2 (germline): SGHTS, YDEGEE. The CDR3 sequence is 15 residues long. Trimming removed 4 bases at V and 0 bases at J, with 11 bases between. CDR3 in DNA: TGTGCCAGCAGCCTTACAGATTATAGCAATCAGCCCCAGCATTTT. It yields the protein CASSLTDYSNQPQHF.

Comment on this clone: One end of the junction varies from germline; a read error may be responsible. The V call is TRBV7-2, the J call TRBJ2-7; 10 positions match TRBD1. The V gene's germline CDR1 is SGHTA and CDR2 FQGNSA. CDR3 size: 15 residues. CDR3 in DNA: TGTGCCAGCAGATTAGCCGGGACAGGGGCCTACGAGCAGTACTTC. It is translated as CASRLAGTGAYEQYF.

The rearrangement uses TRBV7-2 and TRBJ1-4, with D maybe TRBD1 (5 bases). Trimming took 1 base from V and 7 from J, leaving 13 bases between them. This CDR3 is 15 amino acids long. Germline V gene sequence: CDR1 SGHTA, CDR2 FQGNSA. The CDR3 DNA reads TGTGCCAGCAGCTTAGATGTCGGGGGGGTTGAAAAACTGTTTTTT. It codes for CASSLDVGGVEKLFF.

A single count supports this clone. This chain links TRBV19 with TRBJ2-2, with TRBD1 as a possible D gene (5 bases). CDR1 is LNHDA, CDR2 SQIVND, per germline (reference sequence). V was cut by 5 bases and J by 5 bases, with 18 bases left in between. The CDR3 consists of 16 residues. The CDR3 nucleotides are TGTGCCAGTAGTTATTCAGGGTCAGGATTAACCGGGGAGCTGTTTTTT. Encoded protein: CASSYSGSGLTGELFF.

This rearrangement joins TRBV5-1 to TRBJ2-1, with 9 bases lining up with TRBD1. The germline gives CDR1 SGHRS, CDR2 YFSETQ. The CDR3 is made up of 16 amino acids. V trimming: 2 bases; J trimming: 4 bases; junction bases outside the gene matches: 7. As DNA, the CDR3 is TGCGCCAGCAGCTTCGGTCCGGGACAGGGATACAATGAGCAGTTCTTC. Translation: CASSFGPGQGYNEQFF.

The chain joins TRBV5-1 to TRBJ1-1; 9 nucleotides match TRBD1. This CDR3 has 15 amino acids. The junction had 5 bases not matched to a gene; V was cut back by 4 bases and J by 1 base. In germline, CDR1 is SGHRS, CDR2 YFSETQ. CDR3 amino acids: CASSLWDRANTEAFF. The CDR3 DNA sequence: TGCGCCAGCAGCCTGTGGGACAGGGCGAACACTGAAGCTTTCTTT. Together with reference TRBV5-1 and TRBJ1-1, the CDR3 gives the full variable domain: KAGVTQTPRYLIKTRGQQVTLSCSPISGHRSVSWYQQTPGQGLQFLFEYFSETQRNKGNFPGRFSGRQFSNSRSEMNVSTLELGDSALYLCASSLWDRANTEAFFGQGTRLTVV.

The chain links TRBV5-8 to TRBJ2-1; 7 bases align to TRBD2. The ends lost 4 bases at V and 1 base at J; junction bases unmatched: 8. CDR1 SGHTS and CDR2 YDEGEE come from the germline V gene. There are 16 residues in the CDR3. The CDR3 bases are TGTGCCAGCAGCCCGCGGGAGATTGGGTCCTACAATGAGCAGTTCTTC. Its translation is CASSPREIGSYNEQFF. Full variable domain (remainder filled in from reference TRBV5-8 and TRBJ2-1): EAGVTQSPTHLIKTRGQQATLRCSPISGHTSVYWYQQALGLGLQFLLWYDEGEERNRGNFPPRFSGRQFPNYSSELNVNALELEDSALYLCASSPREIGSYNEQFFGPGTRLTVL.

The rearrangement links TRBV7-2 to TRBJ1-6, with 9 bases fitting TRBD1. Germline CDR1 reads SGHTA; CDR2 reads FQGNSA. The CDR3 sequence is 14 residues long. J gave up 10 bases and V 5 bases, and 6 bases lay outside the gene matches. As DNA, the CDR3 is TGTGCCAGCAGCCTCGGGACAGGGTACTCACCCCTCCACTTT. Protein: CASSLGTGYSPLHF.

The chain links TRBV25-1 to TRBJ2-5, with a weak D call TRBD2 (6 bases). CDR3 size: 14 residues. CDR1 and CDR2 (germline): MGHDK, SYGVNS. V lost 4 bases, J lost 1 base, and 10 bases lay in between. CDR3 amino acids: CASSGGTAQETQYF. DNA of the CDR3: TGTGCCAGCAGTGGTGGGACTGCCCAAGAGACCCAGTACTTC.

This rearrangement joins TRBV5-1 to TRBJ2-1; possibly TRBD1 for D (6 bases). V was cut by 1 base and J by 2 bases, with 10 bases left in between. This CDR3 has 15 amino acids. Germline CDR1 and CDR2: SGHRS and YFSETQ. The CDR3 bases are TGCGCCAGCAGCTTGACAGGGTCTACCTACAATGAGCAGTTCTTC. Translated: CASSLTGSTYNEQFF. The full variable domain, rest sourced from reference TRBV5-1 and TRBJ2-1, is KAGVTQTPRYLIKTRGQQVTLSCSPISGHRSVSWYQQTPGQGLQFLFEYFSETQRNKGNFPGRFSGRQFSNSRSEMNVSTLELGDSALYLCASSLTGSTYNEQFFGPGTRLTVL.

The rearrangement links TRBV9 to TRBJ1-1; weak D call: TRBD1 (6 bases). V lost 2 bases, J lost 5 bases, and 13 bases lay in between. Germline V gives CDR1 SGDLS, CDR2 YYNGEE. The CDR3 totals 14 residues. The CDR3 region has the DNA TGTGCCAGCAGCGTGAGCCTACAGGGAACTGAAGCTTTCTTT. Amino acid sequence: CASSVSLQGTEAFF.

This chain links TRBV24-1 with TRBJ2-6, with a possible D match to TRBD1 (6 bases). This CDR3 is 18 amino acids long. V was trimmed by 2 bases and J by 1 base, leaving 14 bases between them. Germline assignment: CDR1 KGHDR and CDR2 SFDVKD. The CDR3 protein is CATSDSGQFRSGANVLTF. In DNA, the CDR3 is TGTGCCACCAGTGATTCAGGACAGTTTAGGTCTGGGGCCAACGTCCTGACTTTC.

This clone was seen only a few times. The J gene is TRBJ2-1, the V gene TRBV11-2; weak D call: TRBD1 (5 bases). V lost 0 bases to trimming and J lost 12 bases, with 12 bases between them. This CDR3 spans 13 amino acids. Per germline, CDR1 SGHAT and CDR2 FQNNGV. The CDR3 nucleotides are TGTGCCAGCAGCTTAGATACTGCTAGGGGGCAGTTCTTC. Translating gives CASSLDTARGQFF.

The CDR3 region has the DNA TGTGCCACCAGTGAATCCGGACAGAACTACGAGCAGTACTTC. Protein product: CATSESGQNYEQYF. This chain uses TRBV24-1 with TRBJ2-7, with D maybe TRBD1 (6 bases). Germline V CDR1 and CDR2: KGHDR, SFDVKD. V was pared by 4 bases and J by 3 bases, with 12 bases between. This CDR3 has 14 amino acids.

CDR3 nucleotide sequence: TGTGCCAGCAGCTTTAAAACAGGGGGGACTGAAGCTTTCTTT. This translates into CASSFKTGGTEAFF. J is TRBJ1-1 and V is TRBV13; 8 positions match TRBD1. Germline loops: CDR1 PRHDT, CDR2 FYEKMQ (reference sequence). The V gene end was trimmed by 3 bases and the J gene end by 5 bases; junction bases not matched to a gene: 5. The CDR3 loop spans 14 amino acids. Full variable domain (remainder filled in from reference TRBV13 and TRBJ1-1): AAGVIQSPRHLIKEKRETATLKCYPIPRHDTVYWYQQGPGQDPQFLISFYEKMQSDKGSIPDRFSAQQFSDYHSELNMSSLELGDSALYFCASSFKTGGTEAFFGQGTRLTVV.

This sequence joins TRBV7-9 and TRBJ1-1; 7 bases align to TRBD1. In germline, CDR1 is SEHNR, CDR2 FQNEAQ (reference sequence). This CDR3 spans 13 amino acids. Trimming at V came to 1 base and at J to 5 bases, leaving 1 base not matched to a gene. The CDR3 protein is CASSLEQGTEAFF. As DNA, the CDR3 is TGTGCCAGCAGCTTAGAACAGGGGACTGAAGCTTTCTTT. Full variable domain (missing parts from reference TRBV7-9 and TRBJ1-1): DTGVSQNPRHKITKRGQNVTFRCDPISEHNRLYWYRQTLGQGPEFLTYFQNEAQLEKSRLLSDRFSAERPKGSFSTLEIQRTEQGDSAMYLCASSLEQGTEAFFGQGTRLTVV.

The V gene is TRBV11-2, the J gene TRBJ2-3, with 7 nucleotides matching TRBD1. V trimming: 4 bases; J trimming: 5 bases; junction bases outside the gene matches: 6. Germline CDR1 SGHAT, CDR2 FQNNGV. CDR3 length: 14 residues. The CDR3 region has the DNA TGTGCCAGCAGCTCAACAGGGGCTGGAGATACGCAGTATTTT. Protein: CASSSTGAGDTQYF.

This clone came up a few times. This sequence joins TRBV28 and TRBJ2-2; no clear D gene. The CDR3 length is 16 residues. Trimming left V 6 bases short and J 0 bases short, with 14 bases between. Germline CDR1 and CDR2: MDHEN and SYDVKM. The CDR3 spells CASSLQSAPNTGELFF. The CDR3 nucleotides read TGTGCCAGCAGCCTTCAGTCCGCCCCGAACACCGGGGAGCTGTTTTTT.